Included here is one TCR beta chain sequence, with context. The antigen it recognizes is unknown. It has no much larger one-base neighbor in the sample; base qualities were not kept. This specimen belongs to a study of T-cell reconstitution after alpha-beta-depleted transplantation in children (dated by TCRdb to between 2015 and 2016). At the level of the whole study: Using TCR repertoire profiling, the study quantitatively followed how T-cell immune reconstitution unfolded in children after TCRalphabeta/CD19-depleted allogeneic hematopoietic cell transplantation.

Library preparation was by PCR. The sample was run on an Illumina HiSeq 2500. TCR libraries were prepared with molecular barcoding, using unique molecular identifiers to normalize TCRbeta repertoire quantification. TCRdb trimmed public reads at Q25 via fastp, called clones via MiXCR and kept in-frame beta chains. Identical CDR3 protein sequences are pooled into one entry, listed with their most common genes and DNA. Present in this sample are about 600,000 distinct CDR3 sequences, about 10% of which were seen just once. 4% to 5% of the sample rests with the top ten. From its cysteine to its phenylalanine, the CDR3 spans 17 amino acids. Left in the record is the CDR3 DNA by itself, 51 bases read in frame from the first base. The junction carries 21 bases between V and J, which are trimmed by 0 bases and 3 bases respectively. Reading the germline V gene (reference sequence) gives CDR1 DFQATT and CDR2 SNEGSKA.

This receptor was taken from a human donor who donated a stem cell graft to a child with acute myeloid leukemia. The specimen was PBMCs from the stem cell graft donor, collected from the stem cell graft. The V and J segments used are TRBV20-1 and TRBJ2-7, with the identity of the D gene unclear. The DNA reads as follows: TGCAGTGCTAGAGATGAGAGGATAGACGGCAGGCTCTACGAGCAGTACTTC. This yields the protein CSARDERIDGRLYEQYF.